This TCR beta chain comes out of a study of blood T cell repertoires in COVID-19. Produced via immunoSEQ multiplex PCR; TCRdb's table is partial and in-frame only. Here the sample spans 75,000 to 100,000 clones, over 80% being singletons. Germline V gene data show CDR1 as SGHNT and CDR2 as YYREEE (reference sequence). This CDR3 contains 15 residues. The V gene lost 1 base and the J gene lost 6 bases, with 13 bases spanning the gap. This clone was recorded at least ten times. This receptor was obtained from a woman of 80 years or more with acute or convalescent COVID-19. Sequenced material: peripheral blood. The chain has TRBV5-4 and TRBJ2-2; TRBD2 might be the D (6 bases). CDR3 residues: CASSLRSSASGELFF. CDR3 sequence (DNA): TGTGCCAGCAGCTTGAGGTCTAGCGCTTCCGGGGAGCTGTTTTTT.